These 9 T cell receptor beta chains originate from one sample sequenced in a study of T cells in Graves' hyperthyroidism and ophthalmopathy. TCR beta CDR3 sequences were amplified from RNA transcripts. TCR CDR3 underwent first-round RT-PCR with the HTBI primer set. TCRdb processed the multiplex PCR reads anew with MiXCR; each CDR3 protein has one entry. The sample has a few hundred thousand distinct CDR3 sequences, approximately 15% seen once. Specimen: blood. The receptor source for this set is a woman aged 55-70 years with Graves' ophthalmopathy.

The chain has TRBV19 and TRBJ2-3; TRBD2 aligns across 10 bases. This CDR3 region has 15 residues. Germline V gene lookup returns CDR1 LNHDA and CDR2 SQIVND (reference sequence). V shed 4 bases, J shed 3 bases, and the junction held 4 bases outside the gene matches. Here the CDR3 reads CASSNPGLATDTQYF. CDR3 in DNA: TGTGCCAGTAGTAACCCGGGACTAGCGACAGATACGCAGTATTTT.

The V call is TRBV18, the J call TRBJ1-2, with D possibly TRBD1 on 5 matching bases. V was clipped by 0 bases and J by 7 bases, with 15 bases between them. The CDR3 is made up of 15 amino acids. CDR1 is KGHSH, CDR2 LQKENI, per germline. For the CDR3, the DNA is TGTGCCAGCTCACCACCCTCGTTGGGGGGTAGTGGCTACACCTTC. As protein: CASSPPSLGGSGYTF.

In this sample, this clonotype turned up once. CDR3 loop: CASSQRGVTDTQYF. The CDR3 DNA is TGTGCCAGCAGCCAGAGGGGCGTCACAGATACGCAGTATTTT. The chain uses TRBV7-9 and TRBJ2-3, with D tentatively TRBD1 or TRBD2 (5 bases each). This CDR3 region has 14 residues. V was shortened by 5 bases and J by 2 bases, with 11 bases between the two germline ends. Germline V lookup: CDR1 SEHNR, CDR2 FQNEAQ (reference sequence). The full variable domain, with the rest looked up from reference TRBV7-9 and TRBJ2-3, is DTGVSQNPRHKITKRGQNVTFRCDPISEHNRLYWYRQTLGQGPEFLTYFQNEAQLEKSRLLSDRFSAERPKGSFSTLEIQRTEQGDSAMYLCASSQRGVTDTQYFGPGTRLTVL.

The table lists this clonotype with many counts. The rearrangement links TRBV6-5 to TRBJ1-1; TRBD1 matches at 8 bases. Germline CDR1 reads MNHEY; CDR2 reads SVGAGI. Unmatched junction bases numbered 17, after V lost 0 bases and J lost 2 bases. CDR3 length: 20 amino acids. CDR3 residues: CASSYSQNGNRGYTNTEAFF. Here the CDR3 DNA reads TGTGCCAGCAGTTACTCGCAGAATGGGAACAGGGGGTACACAAACACTGAAGCTTTCTTT.

The rearrangement links TRBV19 to TRBJ2-3, with no clear D. CDR1 is LNHDA and CDR2 is SQIVND in the germline V gene (reference sequence). Trimming removed 4 bases at V and 9 bases at J, with 26 bases between. This CDR3 has 17 amino acids. In DNA form, the CDR3 reads TGTGCCAGTAGTAGCTTACGGCGCGAAAGCCGGATCGAGACGCAGTATTTT. This encodes CASSSLRRESRIETQYF.

The V and J genes are TRBV3-1 and TRBJ2-3, with D maybe TRBD1 (6 bases). The V and J ends lost 1 base and 4 bases respectively, with 12 bases between them. CDR1 and CDR2 (germline): LGHDT, YNNKEL (reference sequence). The length of the CDR3 is 15 residues. CDR3 DNA: TGTGCCAGCAGCCAAGGCCCAGGGGCGTCAGATACGCAGTATTTT. Its translation: CASSQGPGASDTQYF.

This clonotype has at least ten counts. The CDR3: CASSPTSGPNSPLHF. CDR3 coding DNA: TGTGCCAGCAGCCCGACATCGGGGCCTAATTCACCCCTCCACTTT. This chain links TRBV7-3 with TRBJ1-6; D may be TRBD1 (5 bases). The ends were cut back, 5 bases at V and 6 bases at J, with 14 bases in the middle. This CDR3 is built from 15 residues. Germline CDR1 and CDR2: SGHTA and FQGTGA.

The V and J genes are TRBV4-3 and TRBJ1-2, with TRBD1 matching over 8 bases. CDR3 length equals 16 residues. With 2 bases clipped from V and 1 base from J, the junction kept 6 bases outside the gene matches. Germline V gene data show CDR1 as LGHNA and CDR2 as YSLEER. CDR3 region: CASSQYYRGINYGYTF. The DNA of the CDR3 is TGCGCCAGCAGCCAATACTACAGGGGGATTAACTATGGCTACACCTTC.

This clonotype was counted a few times. The rearrangement joins TRBV7-9 to TRBJ2-5; 9 bases line up with TRBD2. The ends lost 2 bases at V and 5 bases at J; junction bases unmatched: 15. The germline V gene has CDR1 SEHNR and CDR2 FQNEAQ (reference sequence). The CDR3 has 18 amino acids. The CDR3 nucleotides are TGTGCCAGCAGCTTACCGCAGGGCGGCGGGGGGGCCGTCGAGACCCAGTACTTC. This encodes CASSLPQGGGGAVETQYF.